This T cell receptor beta chain derives from a study of cytomegalovirus exposure and HLA in healthy donors. Study-level results: In vitro assays verified that three CMV-associated chains recognized CMV antigens specifically. A cluster of highly shared sequence variants was likely a sequencing artifact.

With respect to this clone: Its antigen remains unknown.

CDR3 length: 15 residues. The V segment lost 3 bases and the J segment 2 bases; nucleotides outside the gene matches: 3. Germline CDR1 is SGHNT and CDR2 is YYREEE (reference sequence). It was with 60 Vbeta and 13 Jbeta primers that the PCR ran. Measured with immunoSEQ multiplex PCR; TCRdb has only the in-frame clones, and not every one. The table has under 70,000 clones, approximately 67% seen once. The sequenced sample consisted of PBMCs. This receptor was taken from a woman in her twenties or thirties in good health and CMV-seronegative. The rearrangement links TRBV5-4 to TRBJ2-5, with 11 bases aligning to TRBD2. CDR3 sequence (DNA): TGTGCCAGCAGCTCGAGACTAGCGGGGCAAGAGACCCAGTACTTC. Its translation: CASSSRLAGQETQYF.